This TCR beta chain was identified during a study of CD4 and CD8 cells across lung adenocarcinoma regions. From the PCR reads, TCRdb called clonotypes with MiXCR, one entry per CDR3 protein. Here the sample spans 25,000 to 30,000 distinct CDR3 sequences, about 50% being singletons. The patients had localized lung adenocarcinoma, a non-small cell subtype. As to this clonotype: The junction departs from germline at one end; a sequencing error may be responsible.

CDR1 is MNHEY and CDR2 is SMNVEV in the germline V gene (reference sequence). The CDR3 totals 14 residues. The origin of this receptor is a male donor with lung adenocarcinoma. The CD4 and CD8 labels of this study may be unreliable. Sample: CD8+ T cells from the center of a lung tumor. This chain links TRBV27 with TRBJ2-3, with 7 bases lining up with TRBD1. The CDR3 protein is CASRRLGGTNTQYF. The CDR3 DNA sequence: TGTGCCAGCAGGCGGCTAGGGGGCACAAATACTCAGTATTTC.